What follows is one T cell receptor (beta chain) and its context. Its antigen is still unknown. This sample was taken from a study of shared clonotypes between healthy human individuals. Germline loops: CDR1 SQVTM, CDR2 ANQGSEA. With 2 bases removed from V and 7 bases from J, the gap between germline ends came to 6 bases. CDR3 length: 11 amino acids. Whole-study results and caveats: The small donor group covered limited genetic and exposure diversity.

The assay was immunoSEQ multiplex PCR, and TCRdb's table has in-frame clones only and misses some. The top ten clones hold around 13% of a sample with about 480,000 clones, roughly 79% of them seen once. This TCR was sampled from a woman in her 40s in good health. Some clones in this sample may be carry-over from other donors' samples. Sequenced input: PBMCs. The V call is TRBV29-1, the J call TRBJ2-1; no clear D gene. In DNA, the CDR3 is TGCAGCGTTGAAAGAGGAAATGAGCAGTTCTTC. Its protein is CSVERGNEQFF.